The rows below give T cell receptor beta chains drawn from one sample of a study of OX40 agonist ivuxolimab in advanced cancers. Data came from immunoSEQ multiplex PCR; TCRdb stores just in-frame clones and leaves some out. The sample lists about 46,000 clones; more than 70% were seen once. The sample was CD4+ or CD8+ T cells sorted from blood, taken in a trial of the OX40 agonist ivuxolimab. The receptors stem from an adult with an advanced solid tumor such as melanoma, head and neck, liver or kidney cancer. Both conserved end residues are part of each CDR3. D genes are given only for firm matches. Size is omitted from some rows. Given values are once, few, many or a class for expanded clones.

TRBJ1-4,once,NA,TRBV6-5,TGTGCCAGCAGAGCCAGGGGATCGAATGAAAAACTGTTTTTT,CASRARGSNEKLFF
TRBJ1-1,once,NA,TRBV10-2,TGCGCCAGCAGTGGCCTCGGCGGTGAAGCTTTCTTT,CASSGLGGEAFF
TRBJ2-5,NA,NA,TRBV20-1,TGCAGTGCTTCTCAAGAGACCCAGTACTTC,CSASQETQYF
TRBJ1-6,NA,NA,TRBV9,TGTGCCAGCAGCGGGGCGGGGTATAATTCACCCCTCCACTTT,CASSGAGYNSPLHF
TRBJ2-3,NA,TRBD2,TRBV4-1,TGCGCCAGCAGCCTGGGGGCGGCGGGAGGCCGCACAGATACGCAGTATTTT,CASSLGAAGGRTDTQYF
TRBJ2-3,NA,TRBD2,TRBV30,TGTGCCTGGAGTGGTACTAGCGGGATTACCCATTCGCAGTATTTT,CAWSGTSGITHSQYF
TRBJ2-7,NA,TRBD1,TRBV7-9,TGTGCCAGCAGGCCCTCAGGGGGCGAGCAGTACTTC,CASRPSGGEQYF
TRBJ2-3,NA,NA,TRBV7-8,TGTGCCAGCAGCTGGGGGGCTGCTGGTACGCAGTATTTT,CASSWGAAGTQYF
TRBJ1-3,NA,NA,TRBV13,TGTGCCAGCAGCCTCGATTTAGTCTCTGGAAACACCATATATTTT,CASSLDLVSGNTIYF
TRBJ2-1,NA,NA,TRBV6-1,TGTGCCAGCAGTTCCCAAGTCTTC,CASSSQVF
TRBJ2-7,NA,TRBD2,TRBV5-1,TGCGCCAGCAGCTTGGAGGGCCTAGCGGCCTACGAGCAGTACTTC,CASSLEGLAAYEQYF
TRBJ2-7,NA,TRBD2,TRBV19,TGTGCCAGTAGCGGACTAGGACCTTACGAGCAGTACTTC,CASSGLGPYEQYF
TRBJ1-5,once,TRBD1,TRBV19,TGTGCCACCACTTTTGGGACAGCGAAGGATCAGCCCCAGCATTTT,CATTFGTAKDQPQHF